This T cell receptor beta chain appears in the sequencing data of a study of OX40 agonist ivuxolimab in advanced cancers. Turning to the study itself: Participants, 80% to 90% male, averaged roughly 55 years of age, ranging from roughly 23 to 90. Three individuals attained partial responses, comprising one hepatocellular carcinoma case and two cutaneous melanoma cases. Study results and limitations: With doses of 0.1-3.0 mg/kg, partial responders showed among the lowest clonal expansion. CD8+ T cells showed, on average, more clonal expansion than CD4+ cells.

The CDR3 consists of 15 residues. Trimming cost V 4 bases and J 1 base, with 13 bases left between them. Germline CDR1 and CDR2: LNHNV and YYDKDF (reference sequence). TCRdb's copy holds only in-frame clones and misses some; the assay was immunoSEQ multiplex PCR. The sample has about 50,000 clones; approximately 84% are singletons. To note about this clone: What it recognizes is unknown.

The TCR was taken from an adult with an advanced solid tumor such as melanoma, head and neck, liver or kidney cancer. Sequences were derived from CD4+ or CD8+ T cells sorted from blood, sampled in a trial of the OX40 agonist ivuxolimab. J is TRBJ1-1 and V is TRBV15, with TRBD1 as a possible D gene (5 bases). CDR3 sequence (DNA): TGTGCCACCAGCACAATGGACGGGGGGAACACTGAAGCTTTCTTT. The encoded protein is CATSTMDGGNTEAFF.